This T cell receptor beta chain was profiled in a study of metastatic and nonmetastatic thyroid tumors. Study-level information: Repertoires from malignant and benign thyroid patients were compared across blood and tumor or nodule tissue.

Study results and limitations: Malignant thyroid tumors reportedly had TCR beta diversity that was significantly higher than in benign nodules, in blood and tumor.

Nobody among the patients had been given any treatment before thyroid surgery. About this clone: Its antigen is not known.

As handled by the study authors: Construction of a distant-metastasis classifier for papillary thyroid cancer relied on CDR3 differences across clinicopathological groups. Using MiXCR, TCRdb re-called clones from the PCR reads. In this record, the V and J calls reflect TCRdb's handling and not the investigators' own analysis. The repertoire has 91,000 or so clones, roughly 13% of them found once; the top ten carry about 10%. V shed 1 base and J 5 bases; nucleotides not matched to a gene: 13. This CDR3 region has 18 residues. CDR1 and CDR2 from the germline V gene are LGHDT and YNNKEL (reference sequence).

The chain combines TRBV3-1 with TRBJ2-3, with TRBD2 matching over 9 bases. This sequence originates from a female donor with papillary thyroid cancer or a benign thyroid nodule (not recorded which). Some clones in this sample may be carry-over from other donors' samples. Sequenced sample: blood. DNA for the CDR3: TGTGCCAGCAGCCAAGGGTCGACTAGCGGAGGCCTAAGAGATACGCAGTATTTT. Residues: CASSQGSTSGGLRDTQYF.